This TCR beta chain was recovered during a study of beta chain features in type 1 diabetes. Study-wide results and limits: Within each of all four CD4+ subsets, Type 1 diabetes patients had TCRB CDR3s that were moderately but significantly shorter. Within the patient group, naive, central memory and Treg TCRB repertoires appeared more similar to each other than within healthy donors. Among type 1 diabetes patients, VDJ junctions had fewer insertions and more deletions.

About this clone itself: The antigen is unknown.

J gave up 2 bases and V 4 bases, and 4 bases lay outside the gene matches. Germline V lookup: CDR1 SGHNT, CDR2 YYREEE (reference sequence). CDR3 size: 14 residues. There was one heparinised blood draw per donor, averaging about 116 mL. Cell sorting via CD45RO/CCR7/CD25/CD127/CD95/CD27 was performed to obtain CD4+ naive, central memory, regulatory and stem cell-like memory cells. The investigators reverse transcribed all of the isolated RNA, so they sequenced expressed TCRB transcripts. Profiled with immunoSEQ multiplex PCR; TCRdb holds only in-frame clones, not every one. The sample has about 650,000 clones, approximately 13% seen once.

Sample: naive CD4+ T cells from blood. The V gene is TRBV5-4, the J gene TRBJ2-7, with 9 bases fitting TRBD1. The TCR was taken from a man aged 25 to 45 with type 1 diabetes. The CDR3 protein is CASSVRQGAYEQYF. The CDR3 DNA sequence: TGTGCCAGCAGCGTACGACAGGGGGCCTACGAGCAGTACTTC.